What follows are 21 T cell receptor beta chains derived from one specimen sequenced in a study of cytotoxic CD8 clonotypes in ibrutinib-treated CLL. TCRdb keeps only in-frame clones here, not all; method: immunoSEQ multiplex PCR. The sample consists of hundreds of thousands of clones, around 70% of them appearing once. Sample: PBMCs, taken after 12 months of ibrutinib treatment. The source is a human donor with chronic lymphocytic leukemia.

In DNA form, the CDR3 reads TGCGCCAGCAGCTTGGTAGGGATCGATGAGCAGTTCTTC. Protein sequence: CASSLVGIDEQFF. The chain has TRBV5-1 and TRBJ2-1; no clear D gene. The germline CDR1 and CDR2 sequences are SGHRS and YFSETQ. The CDR3 sequence is 13 residues long. The V gene lost 0 bases and the J gene lost 8 bases, with 9 bases spanning the gap.

V gene TRBV9 combines with J gene TRBJ2-3; D might be TRBD1 or TRBD2, each matching 5 bases. Germline V gives CDR1 SGDLS, CDR2 YYNGEE. V lost 4 bases and J lost 6, with 12 bases in between. The CDR3 length is 13 residues. CDR3 protein: CASSRDPGDTQYF. In DNA form, the CDR3 reads TGTGCCAGCAGCCGGGACCCAGGGGATACGCAGTATTTT.

Of note for this clone: The germline gene is not matched at one end of the junction; a read error may be the cause. The rearrangement uses TRBV7-2 and TRBJ2-7, with TRBD1 identical over 7 bases. This CDR3 has 13 amino acids. From germline, CDR1 is SGHTA and CDR2 FQGNSA. The CDR3 loop is CASSSFLTGASIF. In nucleotides, the CDR3 is TGTGCCAGCAGCTCCTTTCTCACAGGGGCCTCGATCTTC.

The rearrangement joins TRBV10-3 to TRBJ1-4; TRBD1 aligns across 8 bases. From germline, CDR1 is ENHRY and CDR2 SYGVKD. The CDR3 has 17 amino acids. The ends lost 11 bases at V and 2 bases at J; junction bases unmatched: 16. This CDR3 reads CAPGLDRDKTTNEKLFF. CDR3 bases: TGTGCCCCCGGGCTGGACAGGGATAAAACGACTAATGAAAAACTGTTTTTT.

The genes are TRBV6-5 and TRBJ1-2, with 7 bases fitting TRBD1. Germline values: CDR1 MNHEY, CDR2 SVGAGI. This CDR3 has 14 amino acids. Trimming cost V 6 bases and J 5 bases; bases outside gene matches: 9. CDR3 DNA sequence: TGTGCCAGCAGCGGAGGGACAGATCTATATGGCTACACCTTC. Translation gives CASSGGTDLYGYTF.

As for this clone: The junction and the germline gene differ at one end; a read error may be behind it. The V gene is TRBV2, the J gene TRBJ2-7; D may correspond to TRBD1 or TRBD2 (5 bases each). CDR1 is SNHLY and CDR2 is FYNNEI in the germline V gene. The CDR3 extends over 13 amino acids. CDR3 loop: CASSEGGIVRQNF. The CDR3 DNA reads as TGTGCCAGCAGTGAAGGGGGGATCGTCCGGCAGAACTTC.

The chain couples TRBV5-1 to TRBJ2-1; 7 bases are shared with TRBD2. CDR3 size: 16 residues. Per germline, CDR1 SGHRS and CDR2 YFSETQ. Trimming took 4 bases from V and 7 from J; bases not matched to a gene: 14. CDR3 DNA: TGCGCCAGCAGCCCTCCGAAGCTAGCGGTTAGTAATGAGCAGTTCTTC. Residues: CASSPPKLAVSNEQFF. The whole variable domain, filled in from reference TRBV5-1 and TRBJ2-1, reads KAGVTQTPRYLIKTRGQQVTLSCSPISGHRSVSWYQQTPGQGLQFLFEYFSETQRNKGNFPGRFSGRQFSNSRSEMNVSTLELGDSALYLCASSPPKLAVSNEQFFGPGTRLTVL.

The chain uses TRBV5-4 and TRBJ1-1; 12 bases are a match to TRBD1. CDR1 and CDR2 (germline): SGHNT, YYREEE (reference sequence). V shed 4 bases, J shed 4 bases, and the junction held 8 bases outside the gene matches. This CDR3 has 16 residues. The CDR3 spells CASSPGTGGLGTEAFF. The CDR3, as DNA: TGTGCCAGCAGCCCCGGGACAGGGGGCTTAGGCACTGAAGCTTTCTTT.

The chain employs TRBV5-6 and TRBJ1-1; D unclear. Trimming took off 2 bases at V and 4 bases at J, with 9 bases between the two ends. Germline CDR1 is SGHDT and CDR2 is YYEEEE. The CDR3 covers 13 residues. CDR3 residues: CASSLWGGTEAFF. The CDR3 bases are TGTGCCAGCAGCTTATGGGGTGGCACTGAAGCTTTCTTT.

The rearrangement uses TRBV30 and TRBJ2-7; 7 bases match TRBD1. The CDR3 has 14 residues. Germline CDR1 reads GTSNPN; CDR2 reads SVGIG (reference sequence). V dropped 3 bases and J dropped 0; count of bases not matched to a gene: 5. The CDR3 loop is CAWSRDSSSYEQYF. In DNA form, the CDR3 reads TGTGCCTGGAGCAGGGACAGCAGCTCCTACGAGCAGTACTTC. The full variable domain, its missing parts supplied by reference TRBV30 and TRBJ2-7, is SQTIHQWPATLVQPVGSPLSLECTVEGTSNPNLYWYRQAAGRGLQLLFYSVGIGQISSEVPQNLSASRPQDRQFILSSKKLLLSDSGFYLCAWSRDSSSYEQYFGPGTRLTVT.

J is TRBJ2-6 and V is TRBV5-4, with 8 bases matching TRBD1. Unmatched junction bases numbered 11, after V lost 3 bases and J lost 3 bases. This CDR3 is built from 18 residues. CDR1 and CDR2 from the germline V gene are SGHNT and YYREEE (reference sequence). As DNA, the CDR3 is TGTGCCAGCAGCTCCGGGACAGGAGGGCTACGTGGGGCCAACGTCCTGACTTTC. It yields the protein CASSSGTGGLRGANVLTF. The variable domain in full, with the rest retrieved from reference TRBV5-4 and TRBJ2-6, is ETGVTQSPTHLIKTRGQQVTLRCSSQSGHNTVSWYQQALGQGPQFIFQYYREEENGRGNFPPRFSGLQFPNYSSELNVNALELDDSALYLCASSSGTGGLRGANVLTFGAGSRLTVL.

There are a few counts of this clone. V usage is TRBV9 and J usage is TRBJ2-1, with D possibly called TRBD1 or TRBD2 (5 bases each). Germline lookup yields CDR1 SGDLS and CDR2 YYNGEE. This CDR3 is built from 14 residues. V lost 4 bases and J 6 bases, leaving 14 bases between the germline ends. In DNA, the CDR3 is TGTGCCAGCAGCATTCAGGGAGACGTCAATGAGCAGTTCTTC. Encoded protein: CASSIQGDVNEQFF.

The rearrangement links TRBV10-3 to TRBJ1-1, with D possibly matching TRBD1 (6 bases). V lost 4 bases, J lost 1 base, and 13 bases lay in between. The CDR3 is 15 residues long. Germline V gives CDR1 ENHRY, CDR2 SYGVKD. CDR3 residues: CAISGQLQGNTEAFF. In nucleotides, the CDR3 is TGTGCCATCAGTGGGCAACTACAGGGGAACACTGAAGCTTTCTTT.

The rearrangement joins TRBV23-1 to TRBJ1-1; D is ambiguous. TRBV23-1 is classed as an ORF, of uncertain function. Trimming stripped 7 bases from V and 11 bases from J, with 23 bases between. CDR3 length: 14 amino acids. The CDR3 spells CASTLPSKGLAAFF. The DNA of the CDR3 is TGCGCCAGCACCTTACCTAGTAAAGGCCTCGCGGCTTTCTTT.

A few counts support this clone. This chain joins TRBV5-1 and TRBJ2-1; D is uncertain. The CDR3 loop spans 16 amino acids. Germline CDR1 and CDR2: SGHRS and YFSETQ. The V end lost 4 bases, the J end lost 0 bases, and 14 bases lay between the germline ends. Here the CDR3 reads CASSRHKSSSYNEQFF. The CDR3 DNA follows: TGCGCCAGCAGCCGTCATAAGTCCAGCTCCTACAATGAGCAGTTCTTC.

V usage is TRBV7-3 and J usage is TRBJ2-3, with TRBD2 matching over 8 bases. V shed 4 bases, J shed 1 base, and the junction held 19 bases outside the gene matches. The length of the CDR3 is 20 residues. Germline CDR1 SGHTA, CDR2 FQGTGA. The CDR3 protein is CASSSRLSQRGKGGTDTQYF. The CDR3 DNA sequence: TGTGCCAGCAGCTCCCGTCTTTCGCAGCGGGGGAAAGGGGGCACAGATACGCAGTATTTT.

V and J are TRBV9 and TRBJ1-2; TRBD1 might be the D (5 bases). Trimming stripped 3 bases from V and 2 bases from J, with 26 bases between. Germline V gene sequence: CDR1 SGDLS, CDR2 YYNGEE. The CDR3 has 19 residues. CDR3 DNA: TGTGCCAGCAGCGCACACCAACTTGGGGAGGGGAGACTCAACTATGGCTACACCTTC. It encodes CASSAHQLGEGRLNYGYTF.

In this sample, this clone turned up a few times. The chain has TRBV28 and TRBJ1-2; 8 bases line up with TRBD1. There are 12 residues in the CDR3. With 7 bases clipped from V and 4 bases from J, the junction kept 2 bases outside the gene matches. Germline-derived CDR1 and CDR2 are MDHEN and SYDVKM. CDR3 sequence (DNA): TGTGCCAGCAAGACAGGGGCCTATGGCTACACCTTC. This gives the protein CASKTGAYGYTF.

V is TRBV18 and J is TRBJ2-5; the D is unclear. This CDR3 is built from 13 residues. Looked up from germline, CDR1 is KGHSH and CDR2 is LQKENI. Trimming shortened V by 3 bases and J by 2 bases, and 7 bases separated the two germline ends. CDR3 coding DNA: TGTGCCAGCTCACCCCAGGAACAAGAGACCCAGTACTTC. Translating it yields CASSPQEQETQYF.

J is TRBJ1-3 and V is TRBV7-2, with TRBD1 as a possible D gene (6 bases). The germline CDR1 and CDR2 sequences are SGHTA and FQGNSA. This CDR3 is built from 15 residues. The germline V and J ends were trimmed by 3 bases and 3 bases, with 12 bases remaining between them. CDR3 region: CASSLVQGSGNTIYF. The CDR3 nucleotides read TGTGCCAGCAGCTTGGTCCAGGGGAGTGGAAACACCATATATTTT.

This rearrangement joins TRBV5-1 to TRBJ1-1; tentative D call: TRBD1 (6 bases). The CDR3 covers 15 residues. Deletions cut 3 bases from V and 0 bases from J, with 12 bases between. Germline CDR1 reads SGHRS; CDR2 reads YFSETQ. CDR3 residues: CASSSEGGLNTEAFF. CDR3 nucleotide sequence: TGCGCCAGCAGCTCGGAGGGGGGACTGAACACTGAAGCTTTCTTT.